This T cell receptor (beta chain) was identified during a study of blood T cell repertoires in COVID-19 (dated by TCRdb to 2018 to 2020). Looking at the study overall: Collaborator samples came from the United States, Italy and Spain and covered acute and convalescent phases of COVID-19. A freely available public database, intended as a resource for researchers studying the immune response to SARS-CoV-2, is where the repertoires were released. Where HLA class I and class II types were available, the types were taken from metadata supplied by the sample provider, not from assay-based typing. The samples were drawn from the first 160 participants of the ongoing ImmuneRACE study and from roughly 1,300 subjects provided by 6 global collaborators. A de-identified subject ID, COVID-19 status, age in years and sex were almost always included in the sample metadata. Deeply sampled blood TCRbeta repertoires from subjects exposed to, actively infected with, or recovered from COVID-19 were included in the dataset. The material from the prospective study consisted of cDNA or gDNA derived from T cells, B-cell-depleted T cells, or PBMCs.

TCRbeta CDR3 regions were amplified from genomic DNA by means of the immunoSEQ Assay, a bias-controlled multiplex PCR. The paper's data handling went like this. Within the assay, amplification of reference gene primers was used to estimate how many nucleated cells each sample contained. Sequence reads were collapsed and filtered to measure the absolute abundance of every unique TCRbeta CDR3 rearrangement. Productive Simpson clonality was computed per sample as the square root of Simpson's diversity index over productive rearrangements. The table was pulled from immuneACCESS by TCRdb, which kept in-frame rearrangements only. Such tables lose some clones; where checked, under half of the loss comes from unresolved V genes, and the rest has no known cause. The V and J calls and clone size come from that table; D and trimming were worked out from the DNA. The sample includes 170,000 or so clones, with more than 90% observed a single time. The ten largest clones represent about 0.54% of the sample.

Germline trimming: 5 bases from V, 2 bases from J; junction bases outside gene matches: 16. The CDR1 and CDR2 encoded by the germline V gene are SGHTS and YDEGEE. The CDR3 measures 18 amino acids from cysteine to phenylalanine. CDR3 DNA is the only sequence kept; it has 54 bases, read in frame from the first base. Each collaborating institution followed its own protocols to collect whole blood in K2EDTA tubes. Collaborator samples were shipped for TCRbeta analysis as frozen whole blood, isolated PBMCs, or DNA extracted from either sample type. Study-wide findings and limitations: The quantity of clinical and demographic metadata differed by source and by participant and was supplied without curation.

In the case of this clone: This clone's antigen is unknown. No base quality information exists; no much larger clone differs at one position.

Source material: peripheral blood. Recombination linked TRBV5-8 to TRBJ2-3; TRBD2 agrees with 8 junctional bases. The TCR was taken from a man aged 45 to 65 with acute or convalescent COVID-19. The bases read TGTGCCAGCAGGCTCCTGGCCCGGGGGGGCCGGAACACAGATACGCAGTATTTT. Its protein reads: CASRLLARGGRNTDTQYF.